This T cell receptor beta chain was documented in a study of blood T cell repertoires in COVID-19. Overall study: T cells, B-cell-depleted T cells, or PBMCs provided the cDNA or gDNA that served as material.

The table came from immunoSEQ multiplex PCR; TCRdb's copy has only in-frame clones and leaves some out. The sample has 350,000 or so clones; more than 70% are singletons. V was trimmed by 0 bases and J by 11 bases, leaving 14 bases between them. Germline V gene data show CDR1 as SGDLS and CDR2 as YYNGEE. The CDR3 runs to 13 residues. This receptor was taken from a man under 40 with active or convalescent COVID-19. The sample comprised peripheral blood. The V and J genes are TRBV9 and TRBJ1-1, with TRBD1 as a possible D gene (6 bases). The CDR3 here is CASSVGAGDTAFF. The CDR3 nucleotides read TGTGCCAGCAGCGTAGGAGCTGGGGACACGGCTTTCTTT. The complete variable domain, with remaining parts taken from reference TRBV9 and TRBJ1-1, reads DSGVTQTPKHLITATGQRVTLRCSPRSGDLSVYWYQQSLDQGLQFLIQYYNGEERAKGNILERFSAQQFPDLHSELNLSSLELGDSALYFCASSVGAGDTAFFGQGTRLTVV.